Below are 15 T cell receptor beta chains sequenced from a single sample in a study of T-cell reconstitution after alpha-beta-depleted transplantation in children. Library preparation (for TCRbeta) was performed with unique molecular identifiers. MiXCR, run by TCRdb on the PCR reads, gives a single entry per CDR3 protein. The sample contains approximately 400,000 distinct CDR3 sequences, roughly a tenth of which appear only once. Sequencing was performed on PBMCs from the stem cell graft donor, taken from the stem cell graft. The receptors were gathered from a human donor who donated a stem cell graft to a child with acute myeloid leukemia.

This clonotype appeared a few times. V usage is TRBV24-1 and J usage is TRBJ2-1; TRBD1 aligns across 11 bases. Germline trimming cut 2 bases from V and 10 bases from J; bases unmatched to any gene: 6. The CDR3 is 15 residues long. The germline CDR1 and CDR2 sequences are KGHDR and SFDVKD. The CDR3 nucleotides are TGTGCCACCAGTGATTCGGGACAGGGGGGTCGGGAGCAGTTCTTC. It encodes CATSDSGQGGREQFF.

This clonotype was counted ten times or more. This sequence joins TRBV9 and TRBJ1-2; D unclear. In germline, CDR1 is SGDLS, CDR2 YYNGEE. The CDR3 runs 14 residues. Trimming took off 4 bases at V and 1 base at J, with 11 bases between the two ends. The CDR3 reads CASSIAGFNYGYTF. The CDR3 nucleotides read TGTGCCAGCAGCATCGCGGGGTTTAACTATGGCTACACCTTC.

This clonotype was seen ten or more times. The chain has TRBV29-1 and TRBJ1-1, with unresolved D. CDR1 and CDR2 (germline): SQVTM, ANQGSEA. Trimming removed 8 bases at V and 3 bases at J, with 19 bases between. The CDR3 is 14 residues long. The CDR3 DNA reads TGCAGCACTAGGACGTACTACGGGGACACTGAAGCTTTCTTT. Its translation is CSTRTYYGDTEAFF.

This clonotype was counted at least ten times. The CDR3 reads CASSSLGGTEAFF. Written as DNA, the CDR3 is TGTGCCAGCAGTTCCCTGGGGGGCACTGAAGCTTTCTTT. The chain is built from TRBV6-5 and TRBJ1-1; possibly TRBD1 for D (5 bases). The germline V gene has CDR1 MNHEY and CDR2 SVGAGI. The CDR3 runs to 13 residues. Trimming stripped 4 bases from V and 4 bases from J, with 10 bases between.

This clonotype was detected a few times. A much larger clone differs by one base, so this may be a read error. This chain joins TRBV7-2 and TRBJ2-4; 11 nucleotides align to TRBD1. Unmatched junction bases numbered 15, after V lost 5 bases and J lost 12 bases. The CDR3 has 16 residues. CDR1 and CDR2 from the germline V gene are SGHTA and FQGNSA. DNA of the CDR3: TGTGCCAGCAGCCGAGGGTGGACAGGGGGCGAGGGCAGTCAGTACTTC. This codes for CASSRGWTGGEGSQYF.

V usage is TRBV27 and J usage is TRBJ2-1; 11 nucleotides match TRBD1. Germline V gene sequence: CDR1 MNHEY, CDR2 SMNVEV (reference sequence). The V segment lost 2 bases and the J segment 7 bases; nucleotides outside the gene matches: 4. CDR3 length: 15 amino acids. In DNA form, the CDR3 reads TGTGCCAGCAGTTTAACGGGACAGGGGGTAAATGAGCAGTTCTTC. This codes for CASSLTGQGVNEQFF.

The chain combines TRBV9 with TRBJ1-5, with D possibly matching TRBD1 (5 bases). The germline gives CDR1 SGDLS, CDR2 YYNGEE. Trimming cost V 1 base and J 1 base, with 9 bases left between them. This CDR3 is 15 amino acids long. The chain's CDR3 is CASSVSPGSNQPQHF. CDR3 bases: TGTGCCAGCAGCGTATCCCCAGGGAGCAATCAGCCCCAGCATTTT.

This clonotype was seen repeatedly, ten times or more. This sequence joins TRBV10-3 and TRBJ2-2, with 7 nucleotides matching TRBD1. Per germline, CDR1 ENHRY and CDR2 SYGVKD. The CDR3 runs to 14 residues. The V and J ends lost 10 bases and 0 bases, in that order; junction bases with no gene match: 5. CDR3 sequence: CATRDRPNTGELFF. The CDR3 region has the DNA TGTGCCACCCGGGACAGACCGAACACCGGGGAGCTGTTTTTT.

This clonotype was picked up a small number of times. The V and J genes are TRBV20-1 and TRBJ1-5; D may be TRBD1 (5 bases). The V gene lost 7 bases and the J gene lost 4 bases, with 11 bases spanning the gap. CDR1 and CDR2 from the germline V gene are DFQATT and SNEGSKA (reference sequence). The CDR3 is 12 amino acids. CDR3 coding DNA: TGCAGTGGGGGGTTCGGGAATCAGCCCCAGCATTTT. This codes for CSGGFGNQPQHF.

This clonotype was counted only a few times. J is TRBJ2-6 and V is TRBV7-6; D not certain. CDR3 length: 14 amino acids. Germline assignment: CDR1 SGHVS and CDR2 FNYEAQ. V lost 5 bases and J 0 bases, leaving 5 bases between the germline ends. CDR3 in amino acids: CASSISSGANVLTF. DNA of the CDR3: TGTGCCAGCAGCATTAGCTCTGGGGCCAACGTCCTGACTTTC. Combining the CDR3 with reference TRBV7-6 and TRBJ2-6 gives the whole variable domain GAGVSQSPRYKVTKRGQDVALRCDPISGHVSLYWYRQALGQGPEFLTYFNYEAQQDKSGLPNDRFSAERPEGSISTLTIQRTEQRDSAMYRCASSISSGANVLTFGAGSRLTVL.

This clonotype was seen more than once but under ten times. The chain employs TRBV5-8 and TRBJ2-5; 7 bases map to TRBD2. The CDR3 has 15 residues. V shed 2 bases, J shed 5 bases, and the junction held 9 bases outside the gene matches. From germline, CDR1 is SGHTS and CDR2 YDEGEE. The CDR3: CASSFSAGEGETQYF. CDR3 bases: TGTGCCAGCAGCTTTTCGGCGGGAGAGGGGGAGACCCAGTACTTC.

The chain links TRBV11-1 to TRBJ2-3, with D maybe TRBD2 (5 bases). CDR3 size: 14 residues. Looked up from germline, CDR1 is SGHAT and CDR2 is FQDESV (reference sequence). The germline V and J ends were trimmed by 5 bases and 3 bases, with 12 bases remaining between them. This chain's CDR3 is CASSQRRGTDTQYF. CDR3 nucleotides: TGTGCCAGCAGCCAACGCCGGGGAACAGATACGCAGTATTTT.

This clonotype has only a few counts. The chain uses TRBV15 and TRBJ1-1, with 7 bases matching TRBD1. This CDR3 comprises 14 residues. Germline V gene sequence: CDR1 LNHNV, CDR2 YYDKDF (reference sequence). V was clipped by 8 bases and J by 0 bases; unmatched bases: 6. The CDR3 DNA is TGTGCCACCGGGACAGACCTCATGAACACTGAAGCTTTCTTT. Residues: CATGTDLMNTEAFF. The variable domain in full, with the rest retrieved from reference TRBV15 and TRBJ1-1, is DAMVIQNPRYQVTQFGKPVTLSCSQTLNHNVMYWYQQKSSQAPKLLFHYYDKDFNNEADTPDNFQSRRPNTSFCFLDIRSPGLGDTAMYLCATGTDLMNTEAFFGQGTRLTVV.

CDR3 nucleotide sequence: TGTGCCAGCAGCCTCCGGACAGCTCGAGAGACCCAGTACTTC. Encoded protein: CASSLRTARETQYF. V is TRBV7-6 and J is TRBJ2-5; perhaps TRBD1 as D (6 bases). The V gene lost 5 bases and the J gene lost 4 bases, with 14 bases spanning the gap. The CDR3 has 14 residues. CDR1 SGHVS and CDR2 FNYEAQ come from the germline V gene.

In this sample, this clonotype turned up a few times. The rearrangement links TRBV20-1 to TRBJ2-2, with D perhaps TRBD2 (7 bases). V was clipped by 7 bases and J by 5 bases, with 23 bases between them. The CDR3 runs 16 residues. CDR1 DFQATT and CDR2 SNEGSKA come from the germline V gene (reference sequence). The CDR3 nucleotides read TGCAGTGTAACCGAAAGGGGGAGGGAATTTACCGGGGAGCTGTTTTTT. It encodes CSVTERGREFTGELFF.